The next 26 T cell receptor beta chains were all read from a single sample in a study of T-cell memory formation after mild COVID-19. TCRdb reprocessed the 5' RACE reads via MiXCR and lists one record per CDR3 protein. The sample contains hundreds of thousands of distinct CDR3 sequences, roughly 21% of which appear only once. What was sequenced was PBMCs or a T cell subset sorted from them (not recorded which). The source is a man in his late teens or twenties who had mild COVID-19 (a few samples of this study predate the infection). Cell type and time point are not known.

Written as DNA, the CDR3 is TGCAGTGCTAGTGGCGGGACCCCCTACGAGCAGTACTTC. The encoded protein is CSASGGTPYEQYF. This sequence joins TRBV20-1 and TRBJ2-7; D is perhaps TRBD2 (6 bases). Germline V CDR1 and CDR2: DFQATT, SNEGSKA (reference sequence). The CDR3 length is 13 residues. Deletions cut 3 bases from V and 2 bases from J, with 11 bases between.

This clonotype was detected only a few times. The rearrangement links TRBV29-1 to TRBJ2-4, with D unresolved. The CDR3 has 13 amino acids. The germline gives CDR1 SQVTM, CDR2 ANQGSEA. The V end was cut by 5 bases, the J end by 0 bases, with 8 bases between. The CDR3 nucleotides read TGCAGCGTTTCAAACCGAGCCAAAAACATTCAGTACTTC. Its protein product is CSVSNRAKNIQYF.

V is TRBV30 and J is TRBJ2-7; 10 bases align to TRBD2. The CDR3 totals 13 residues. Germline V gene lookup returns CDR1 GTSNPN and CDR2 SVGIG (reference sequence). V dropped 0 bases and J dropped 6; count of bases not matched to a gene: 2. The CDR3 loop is CAWSVLAGIEQYF. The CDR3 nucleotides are TGTGCCTGGAGTGTACTAGCGGGGATCGAGCAGTACTTC.

The CDR3 loop is CASSVGLAGVIEQFF. The DNA of the CDR3 is TGCGCCAGCAGCGTTGGACTAGCGGGGGTGATTGAGCAGTTCTTC. The chain carries TRBV5-1 and TRBJ2-1; 13 bases are shared with TRBD2. The CDR3 contains 15 residues. V shed 4 bases and J 9 bases; nucleotides not matched to a gene: 7. Germline-derived CDR1 and CDR2 are SGHRS and YFSETQ. The whole variable domain, filled in from reference TRBV5-1 and TRBJ2-1, reads KAGVTQTPRYLIKTRGQQVTLSCSPISGHRSVSWYQQTPGQGLQFLFEYFSETQRNKGNFPGRFSGRQFSNSRSEMNVSTLELGDSALYLCASSVGLAGVIEQFFGPGTRLTVL.

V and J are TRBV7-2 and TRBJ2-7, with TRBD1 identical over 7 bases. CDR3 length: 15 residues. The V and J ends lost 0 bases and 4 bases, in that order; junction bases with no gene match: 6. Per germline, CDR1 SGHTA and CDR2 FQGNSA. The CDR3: CASSLAQGTEYEQYV. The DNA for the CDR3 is TGTGCCAGCAGCTTAGCGCAGGGGACAGAGTACGAGCAGTACGTC.

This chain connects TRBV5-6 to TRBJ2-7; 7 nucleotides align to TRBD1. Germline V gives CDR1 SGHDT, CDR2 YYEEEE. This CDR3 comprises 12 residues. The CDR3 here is CASSSTGFSRHV. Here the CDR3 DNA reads TGTGCCAGCAGCTCGACAGGGTTCTCCCGTCACGTC.

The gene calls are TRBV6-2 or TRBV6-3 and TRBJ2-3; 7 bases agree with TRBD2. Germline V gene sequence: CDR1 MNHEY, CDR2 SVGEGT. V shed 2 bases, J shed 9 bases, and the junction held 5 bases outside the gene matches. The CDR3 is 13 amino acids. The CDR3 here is CASSYIPGGTQYF. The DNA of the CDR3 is TGTGCCAGCAGTTACATTCCCGGGGGGACGCAGTATTTT.

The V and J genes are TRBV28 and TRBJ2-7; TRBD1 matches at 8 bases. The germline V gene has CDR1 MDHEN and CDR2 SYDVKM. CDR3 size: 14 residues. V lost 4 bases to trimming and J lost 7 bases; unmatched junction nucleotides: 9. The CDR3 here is CASSSGGATSEQYV. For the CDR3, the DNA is TGTGCCAGCAGTTCAGGGGGCGCGACGTCAGAGCAGTACGTC.

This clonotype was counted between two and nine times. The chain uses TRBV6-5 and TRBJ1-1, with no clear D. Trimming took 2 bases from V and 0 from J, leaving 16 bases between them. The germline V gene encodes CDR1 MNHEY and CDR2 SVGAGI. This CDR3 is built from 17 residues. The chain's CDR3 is CASSYEVPPYMNTEAFF. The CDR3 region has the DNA TGTGCCAGCAGTTACGAGGTTCCACCGTACATGAACACTGAAGCTTTCTTT.

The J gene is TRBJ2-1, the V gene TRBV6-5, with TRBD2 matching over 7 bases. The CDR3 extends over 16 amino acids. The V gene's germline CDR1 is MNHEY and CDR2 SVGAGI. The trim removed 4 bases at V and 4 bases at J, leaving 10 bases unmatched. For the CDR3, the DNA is TGTGCCAGCAGTTTGGGGGGGGGTTTCTCGTACAATGAGCAGTTCTTC. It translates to CASSLGGGFSYNEQFF.

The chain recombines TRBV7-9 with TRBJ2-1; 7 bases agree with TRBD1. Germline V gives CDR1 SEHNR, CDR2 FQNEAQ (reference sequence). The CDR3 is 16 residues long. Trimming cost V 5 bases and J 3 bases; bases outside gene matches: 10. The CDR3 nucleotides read TGTGCCAGCAGCCCTCCCACTACAGGGGTCTACAATGAGCAGTTCTTC. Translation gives CASSPPTTGVYNEQFF.

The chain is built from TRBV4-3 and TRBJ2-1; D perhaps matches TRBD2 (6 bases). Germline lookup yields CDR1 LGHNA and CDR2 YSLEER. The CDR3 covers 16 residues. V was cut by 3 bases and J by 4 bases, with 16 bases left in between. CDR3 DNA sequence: TGCGCCAGCAGCCAGGGCGGGAATAGCGCATACAATGAGCAGTTCTTC. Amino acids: CASSQGGNSAYNEQFF.

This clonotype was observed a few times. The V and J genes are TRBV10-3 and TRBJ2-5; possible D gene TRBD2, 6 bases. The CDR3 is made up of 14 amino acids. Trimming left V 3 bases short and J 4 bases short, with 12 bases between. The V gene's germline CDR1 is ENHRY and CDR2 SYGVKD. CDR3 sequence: CAISEQPGGETQYF. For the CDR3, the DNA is TGTGCCATCAGTGAACAGCCCGGGGGAGAGACCCAGTACTTC.

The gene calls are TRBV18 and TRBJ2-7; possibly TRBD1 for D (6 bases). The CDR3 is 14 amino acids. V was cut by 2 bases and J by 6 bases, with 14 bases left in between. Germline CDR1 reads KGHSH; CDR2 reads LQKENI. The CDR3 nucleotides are TGTGCCAGCTCACCAGGGGACACCCGGGGCGAGCAGTACTTC. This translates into CASSPGDTRGEQYF.

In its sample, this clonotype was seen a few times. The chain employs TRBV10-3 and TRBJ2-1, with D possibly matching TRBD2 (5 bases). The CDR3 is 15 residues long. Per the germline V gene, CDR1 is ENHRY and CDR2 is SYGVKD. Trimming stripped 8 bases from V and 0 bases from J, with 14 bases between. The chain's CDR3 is CAIAAGSSSYNEQFF. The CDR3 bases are TGTGCCATCGCGGCGGGTTCGAGCTCCTACAATGAGCAGTTCTTC.

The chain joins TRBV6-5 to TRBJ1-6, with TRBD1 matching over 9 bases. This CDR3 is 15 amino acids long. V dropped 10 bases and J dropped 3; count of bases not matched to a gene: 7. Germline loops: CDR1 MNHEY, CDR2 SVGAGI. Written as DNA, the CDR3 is TGTGCCACCCGGCCGGGACAGGGCTATAATTCACCCCTCCACTTT. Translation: CATRPGQGYNSPLHF.

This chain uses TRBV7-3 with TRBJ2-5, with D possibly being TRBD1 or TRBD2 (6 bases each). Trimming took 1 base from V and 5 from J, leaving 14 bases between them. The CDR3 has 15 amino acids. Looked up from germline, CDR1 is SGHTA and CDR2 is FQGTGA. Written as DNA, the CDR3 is TGTGCCAGCAGCTTAATGGAGGGGGGCCGTGAGACCCAGTACTTC. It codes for CASSLMEGGRETQYF. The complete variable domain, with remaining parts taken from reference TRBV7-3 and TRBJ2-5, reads GAGVSQTPSNKVTEKGKYVELRCDPISGHTALYWYRQSLGQGPEFLIYFQGTGAADDSGLPNDRFFAVRPEGSVSTLKIQRTERGDSAVYLCASSLMEGGRETQYFGPGTRLLVL.

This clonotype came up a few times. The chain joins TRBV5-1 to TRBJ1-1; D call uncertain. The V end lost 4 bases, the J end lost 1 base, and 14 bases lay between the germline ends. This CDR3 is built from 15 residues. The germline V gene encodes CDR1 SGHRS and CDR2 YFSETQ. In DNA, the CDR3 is TGCGCCAGCAGCCAGTACTACCCATCGAACACTGAAGCTTTCTTT. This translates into CASSQYYPSNTEAFF.

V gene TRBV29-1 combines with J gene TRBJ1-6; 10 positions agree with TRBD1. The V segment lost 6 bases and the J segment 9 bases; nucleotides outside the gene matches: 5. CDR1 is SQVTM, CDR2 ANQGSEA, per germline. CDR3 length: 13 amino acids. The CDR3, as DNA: TGCAGCGTCGGCCGGGACAGGGGTTCACCCCTCCACTTT. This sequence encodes CSVGRDRGSPLHF. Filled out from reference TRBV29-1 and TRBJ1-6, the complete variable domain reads SAVISQKPSRDICQRGTSLTIQCQVDSQVTMMFWYRQQPGQSLTLIATANQGSEATYESGFVIDKFPISRPNLTFSTLTVSNMSPEDSSIYLCSVGRDRGSPLHFGNGTRLTVT.

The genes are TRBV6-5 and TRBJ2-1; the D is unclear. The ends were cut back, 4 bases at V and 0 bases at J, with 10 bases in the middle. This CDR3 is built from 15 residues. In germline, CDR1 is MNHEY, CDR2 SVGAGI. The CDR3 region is CASSLDKPSYNEQFF. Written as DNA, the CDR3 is TGTGCCAGCAGTTTAGACAAGCCCTCCTACAATGAGCAGTTCTTC.

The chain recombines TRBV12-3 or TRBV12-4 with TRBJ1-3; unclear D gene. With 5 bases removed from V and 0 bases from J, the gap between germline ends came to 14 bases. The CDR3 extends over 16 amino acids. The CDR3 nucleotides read TGTGCCAGCAGTGCCCCGAGAGGGTCCTCTGGAAACACCATATATTTT. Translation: CASSAPRGSSGNTIYF.

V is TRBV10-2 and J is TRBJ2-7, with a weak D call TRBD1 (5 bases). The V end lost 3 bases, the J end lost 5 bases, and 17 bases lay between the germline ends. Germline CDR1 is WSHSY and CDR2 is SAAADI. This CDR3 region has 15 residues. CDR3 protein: CASSEWQGYSNEQYF. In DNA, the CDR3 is TGCGCCAGCAGTGAATGGCAGGGCTACTCTAACGAGCAGTACTTC.

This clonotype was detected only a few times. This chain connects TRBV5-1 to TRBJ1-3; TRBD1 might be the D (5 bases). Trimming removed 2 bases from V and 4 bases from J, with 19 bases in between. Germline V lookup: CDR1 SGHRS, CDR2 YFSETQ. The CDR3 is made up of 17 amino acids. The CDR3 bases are TGCGCCAGCAGCTTCGCATCGCCCGGGGCCGCGGGAAACACCATATATTTT. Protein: CASSFASPGAAGNTIYF.

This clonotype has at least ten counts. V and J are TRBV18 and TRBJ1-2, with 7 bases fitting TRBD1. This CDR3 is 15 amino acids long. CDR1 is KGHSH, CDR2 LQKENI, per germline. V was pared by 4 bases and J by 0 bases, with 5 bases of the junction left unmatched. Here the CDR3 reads CASSRDSVTNYGYTF. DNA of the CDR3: TGTGCCAGCTCACGGGACAGCGTGACTAACTATGGCTACACCTTC.

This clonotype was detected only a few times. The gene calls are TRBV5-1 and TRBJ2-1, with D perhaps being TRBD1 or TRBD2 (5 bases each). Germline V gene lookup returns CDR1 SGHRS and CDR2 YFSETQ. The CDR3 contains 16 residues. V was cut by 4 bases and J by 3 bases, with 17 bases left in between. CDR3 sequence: CASSPGEGMGYNEQFF. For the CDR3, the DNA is TGCGCCAGCAGCCCAGGTGAGGGGATGGGCTACAATGAGCAGTTCTTC.

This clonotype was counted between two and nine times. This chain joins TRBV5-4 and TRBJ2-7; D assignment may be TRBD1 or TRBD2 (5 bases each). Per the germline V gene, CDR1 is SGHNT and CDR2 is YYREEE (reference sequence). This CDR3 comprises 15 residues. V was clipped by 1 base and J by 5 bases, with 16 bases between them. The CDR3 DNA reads TGTGCCAGCAGCTTGAAGGGCAGGGAGATCCACGAGCAGTACTTC. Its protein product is CASSLKGREIHEQYF.